A selection of T cell receptor beta chains follows, all from one sample in a study of blood T cells in healthy people across ages. TCRdb re-analysed the 5' RACE reads in MiXCR, keeping a single row per CDR3 protein. This sample yields about 640,000 distinct CDR3 sequences, of which about 53% are seen a single time; roughly 34% belongs to the top ten. Material: blood. Receptor source: a man in his fifties or sixties in good health. CDR3s include the opening cysteine and the closing phenylalanine or tryptophan. D genes are given only for firm matches. Part of the rows lack a size; the others show once, few, many or a class for expanded clones.

J | size | V | D | CDR3 | DNA
TRBJ1-2 | NA | TRBV10-3 | NA | CAISDARQGYGYTF | TGTGCCATCAGCGATGCGCGGCAGGGCTATGGCTACACCTTC
TRBJ2-1 | NA | TRBV29-1 | NA | CSVEKGQGTGSYNEQFF | TGCAGCGTTGAGAAGGGGCAGGGGACGGGGTCCTACAATGAGCAGTTCTTC
TRBJ2-7 | once | TRBV20-1 | NA | CSARGPVPYEQYF | TGCAGTGCTAGAGGTCCGGTCCCCTACGAGCAGTACTTC
TRBJ1-2 | NA | TRBV6-2/TRBV6-3 | TRBD1 | CASSYSFQGARDGYTF | TGTGCCAGCAGTTACTCTTTCCAGGGGGCCCGAGATGGCTACACCTTC
TRBJ2-7 | NA | TRBV6-6 | NA | CASSFIPPYEQYF | TGTGCCAGCAGCTTCATCCCTCCCTACGAGCAGTACTTC
TRBJ2-3 | NA | TRBV20-1 | NA | CSVPGGFPDTQYF | TGCAGCGTTCCCGGGGGCTTCCCAGATACGCAGTATTTT
TRBJ1-6 | NA | TRBV6-5 | NA | CASRIAGTHNSPLHF | TGTGCCAGCAGAATCGCCGGGACGCATAATTCACCCCTCCACTTT
TRBJ2-7 | NA | TRBV16 | NA | CASSQLDEQYF | TGTGCCAGCAGCCAACTCGACGAGCAGTACTTC
TRBJ2-5 | NA | TRBV7-9 | NA | CATAGETQYF | TGTGCCACAGCCGGGGAGACCCAGTACTTC
TRBJ1-1 | NA | TRBV6-5 | NA | CASSGAYTGNTEAFF | TGTGCCAGCAGTGGCGCCTACACAGGGAACACTGAAGCTTTCTTT
TRBJ2-7 | NA | TRBV20-1 | NA | CSARDQGGIPYEQYF | TGCAGTGCTAGAGATCAGGGGGGTATCCCCTACGAGCAGTACTTC
TRBJ2-7 | NA | TRBV20-1 | NA | CIAIGYEQYF | TGCATTGCTATAGGATACGAGCAGTACTTC
TRBJ2-3 | NA | TRBV2 | TRBD2 | CASSPDTGGATDTQYF | TGTGCCAGCAGCCCAGATACCGGGGGGGCAACAGATACGCAGTATTTT
TRBJ2-5 | NA | TRBV3-1 | TRBD1 | CASSLGTRTGHNEQYF | TGTGCCAGCAGCCTAGGAACGCGGACAGGGCACAATGAGCAGTACTTC
TRBJ2-7 | NA | TRBV4-1 | NA | CASSLGETHGSYEQYF | TGCGCCAGCAGCCTGGGGGAGACACACGGATCCTACGAGCAGTACTTC
TRBJ2-4 | few | TRBV5-1 | NA | CASSLEGSQSLAKNIQYF | TGCGCCAGCAGCTTGGAGGGGTCACAGTCCCTAGCCAAAAACATTCAGTACTTC
TRBJ2-1 | NA | TRBV5-1 | TRBD2 | CASSREPGLAGASEQFF | TGCGCCAGCAGCAGGGAACCGGGACTAGCGGGGGCCAGTGAGCAGTTCTTC
TRBJ2-1 | NA | TRBV12-3/TRBV12-4 | TRBD1 | CASTLRQGAYNEQFF | TGTGCCAGCACCTTGAGACAGGGTGCATACAATGAGCAGTTCTTC
TRBJ1-6 | once | TRBV20-1 | NA | CSAGDPDGGGSSPLHF | TGCAGTGCTGGAGATCCCGACGGGGGGGGTTCCTCACCCCTCCACTTT
TRBJ2-3 | once | TRBV29-1 | NA | CSVDPGAASTDTQYF | TGCAGCGTTGATCCCGGGGCAGCTAGCACAGATACGCAGTATTTT
TRBJ2-7 | many | TRBV20-1 | NA | CSASREYEQYF | TGCAGTGCTAGTCGGGAGTACGAGCAGTACTTC
TRBJ2-5 | once | TRBV10-2 | NA | CASSYPRDFIEEETQYF | TGCGCCAGCAGTTACCCCCGGGACTTCATCGAAGAGGAGACCCAGTACTTC
TRBJ2-1 | NA | TRBV6-5 | NA | CASSPSAFLQFF | TGTGCCAGCAGCCCCAGCGCCTTTTTGCAGTTCTTC
TRBJ2-7 | NA | TRBV10-3 | TRBD1 | CAISERAGGSYEQYF | TGTGCCATCAGTGAGAGAGCAGGGGGATCCTACGAGCAGTACTTC
TRBJ2-5 | NA | TRBV11-2 | NA | CASSFEMRETQYF | TGTGCCAGCAGCTTCGAAATGCGAGAGACCCAGTACTTC
TRBJ1-1 | few | TRBV29-1 | TRBD1 | CSVGQGLGTEAFF | TGCAGCGTAGGACAGGGTTTGGGAACTGAAGCTTTCTTT
TRBJ2-3 | few | TRBV29-1 | NA | CSVEEAPYTQYF | TGCAGCGTTGAAGAAGCCCCCTATACGCAGTATTTT
TRBJ2-3 | NA | TRBV5-1 | TRBD2 | CASSSLSGADTQYF | TGCGCCAGCAGCTCACTCAGCGGGGCAGATACGCAGTATTTT
TRBJ2-7 | NA | TRBV7-9 | NA | CASSLGTAPREQYF | TGTGCCAGCAGCTTAGGGACAGCTCCTAGGGAGCAGTACTTC
TRBJ2-1 | NA | TRBV3-1 | TRBD1 | CASSQGTGYDEQFF | TGTGCCAGCAGCCAAGGGACAGGGTATGATGAGCAGTTCTTC
TRBJ2-7 | few | TRBV3-1 | NA | CASSQEAGYEQYF | TGTGCCAGCAGCCAAGAAGCCGGCTACGAGCAGTACTTC
TRBJ1-2 | NA | TRBV4-3 | NA | CASSRERRGGYGYTF | TGCGCCAGCAGCCGAGAGCGGAGAGGGGGCTATGGCTACACCTTC
TRBJ2-5 | few | TRBV6-6 | NA | CASSYSGGEVETQYF | TGTGCCAGCAGTTACTCCGGGGGCGAGGTGGAGACCCAGTACTTC
TRBJ2-7 | many | TRBV10-3 | NA | CAISESVLWNEQYF | TGTGCCATCAGTGAGTCGGTATTGTGGAACGAGCAGTACTTC
TRBJ2-7 | once | TRBV20-1 | NA | CSARDRQEQYF | TGCAGTGCTAGAGATAGGCAGGAGCAGTACTTC
TRBJ2-5 | NA | TRBV20-1 | TRBD2 | CSAPSLAGKETQYF | TGCAGTGCCCCATCCTTAGCGGGGAAAGAGACCCAGTACTTC
TRBJ2-3 | NA | TRBV12-3/TRBV12-4 | NA | CASSTGARADTQYF | TGTGCCAGCAGCACGGGGGCCCGCGCAGATACGCAGTATTTT
TRBJ2-7 | NA | TRBV4-1 | TRBD2 | CASSQALAGGLSLYEQYF | TGCGCCAGCAGCCAAGCACTAGCGGGGGGGCTCTCTCTCTACGAGCAGTACTTC
TRBJ2-3 | NA | TRBV5-1 | NA | CASSGGRNPPVSTDTQYF | TGCGCCAGCAGTGGGGGGCGCAACCCACCAGTTAGCACAGATACGCAGTATTTT
TRBJ1-2 | NA | TRBV11-2 | TRBD1 | CASRTGQGRSGYTF | TGTGCCAGCAGAACGGGACAGGGTCGGAGTGGCTACACCTTC
TRBJ1-5 | NA | TRBV10-2 | TRBD1 | CASSGPGGRNQPQHF | TGCGCCAGCAGTGGCCCAGGGGGAAGAAATCAGCCCCAGCATTTT
TRBJ2-7 | NA | TRBV29-1 | NA | CSAEGRPYEQYF | TGCAGCGCCGAGGGCAGGCCGTACGAGCAGTACTTC
TRBJ2-5 | many | TRBV7-2 | TRBD1 | CASSLIWGDRGQETQYF | TGTGCCAGCAGCCTAATTTGGGGGGACAGGGGGCAGGAGACCCAGTACTTC